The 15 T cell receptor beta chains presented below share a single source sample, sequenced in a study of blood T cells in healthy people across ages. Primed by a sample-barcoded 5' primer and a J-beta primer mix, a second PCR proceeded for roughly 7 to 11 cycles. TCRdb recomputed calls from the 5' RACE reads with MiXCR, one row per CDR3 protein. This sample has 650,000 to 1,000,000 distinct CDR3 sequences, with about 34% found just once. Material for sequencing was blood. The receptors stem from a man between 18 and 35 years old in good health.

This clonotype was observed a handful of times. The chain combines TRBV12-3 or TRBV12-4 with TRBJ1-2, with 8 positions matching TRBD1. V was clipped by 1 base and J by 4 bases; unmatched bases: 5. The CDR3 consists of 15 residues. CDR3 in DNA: TGTGCCAGCAGTTTAGATCGGACAGGGATCTATGGCTACACCTTC. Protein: CASSLDRTGIYGYTF.

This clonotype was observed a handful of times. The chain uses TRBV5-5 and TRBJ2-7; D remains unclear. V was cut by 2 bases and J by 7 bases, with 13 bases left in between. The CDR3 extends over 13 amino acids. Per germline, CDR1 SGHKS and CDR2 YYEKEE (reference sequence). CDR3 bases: TGTGCCAGCAGCTTAGAGAGTTCTTGGGAGCAGTACTTC. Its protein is CASSLESSWEQYF. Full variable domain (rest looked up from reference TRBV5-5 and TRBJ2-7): DAGVTQSPTHLIKTRGQQVTLRCSPISGHKSVSWYQQVLGQGPQFIFQYYEKEERGRGNFPDRFSARQFPNYSSELNVNALLLGDSALYLCASSLESSWEQYFGPGTRLTVT.

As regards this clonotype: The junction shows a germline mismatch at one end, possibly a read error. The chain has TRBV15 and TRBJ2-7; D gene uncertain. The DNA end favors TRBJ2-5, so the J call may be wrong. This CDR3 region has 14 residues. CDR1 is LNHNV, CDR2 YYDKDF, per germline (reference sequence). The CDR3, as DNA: TGTGCCGCCAGCAGAGATAGGGCTCAAGAGACCCAGTACTTC. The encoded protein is CAASRDRAQETQYF.

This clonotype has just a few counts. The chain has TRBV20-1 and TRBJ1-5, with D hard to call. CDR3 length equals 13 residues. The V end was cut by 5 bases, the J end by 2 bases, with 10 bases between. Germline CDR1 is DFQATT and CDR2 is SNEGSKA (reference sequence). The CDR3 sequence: CSASPAGNQPQHF. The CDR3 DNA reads TGCAGTGCTTCCCCAGCAGGCAATCAGCCCCAGCATTTT.

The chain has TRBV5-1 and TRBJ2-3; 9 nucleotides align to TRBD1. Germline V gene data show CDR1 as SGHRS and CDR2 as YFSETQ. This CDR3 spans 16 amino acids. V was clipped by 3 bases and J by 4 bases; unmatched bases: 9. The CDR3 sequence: CASSSAPGQGPDTQYF. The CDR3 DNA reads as TGCGCCAGCAGCTCTGCTCCGGGACAGGGTCCAGATACGCAGTATTTT.

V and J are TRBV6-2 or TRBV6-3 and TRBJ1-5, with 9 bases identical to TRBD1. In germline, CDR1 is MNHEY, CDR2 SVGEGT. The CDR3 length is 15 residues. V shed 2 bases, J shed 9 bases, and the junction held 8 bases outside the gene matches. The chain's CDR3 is CASSYRPTGGLPQHF. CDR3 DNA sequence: TGTGCCAGCAGTTACCGACCGACAGGGGGTCTGCCCCAGCATTTT.

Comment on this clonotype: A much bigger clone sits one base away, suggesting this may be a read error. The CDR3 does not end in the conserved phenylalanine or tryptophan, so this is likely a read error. This CDR3 reads CASSFCNSYNEQFV. CDR3 coding DNA: TGTGCCAGCAGCTTTTGTAACTCCTACAATGAGCAGTTCGTC. The chain links TRBV5-6 to TRBJ2-1; no reliable D call. The V end lost 2 bases, the J end lost 0 bases, and 6 bases lay between the germline ends. The CDR3 totals 14 residues. The germline gives CDR1 SGHDT, CDR2 YYEEEE.

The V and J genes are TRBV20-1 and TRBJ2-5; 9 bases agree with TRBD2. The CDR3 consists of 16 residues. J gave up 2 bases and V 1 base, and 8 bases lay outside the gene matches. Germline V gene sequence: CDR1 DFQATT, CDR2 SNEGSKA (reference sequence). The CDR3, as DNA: TGCAGTGCTAGAGGCTCGACTAGCGGCCTTCAAGAGACCCAGTACTTC. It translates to CSARGSTSGLQETQYF.

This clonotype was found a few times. The CDR3 spells CASSSGDRKNEKLFF. The CDR3 DNA is TGTGCCAGCAGCTCTGGGGACAGGAAAAATGAAAAACTGTTTTTT. The chain carries TRBV7-9 and TRBJ1-4, with TRBD1 matching 8 bases. This CDR3 comprises 15 residues. From germline, CDR1 is SEHNR and CDR2 FQNEAQ (reference sequence). The V segment lost 4 bases and the J segment 5 bases; nucleotides outside the gene matches: 6.

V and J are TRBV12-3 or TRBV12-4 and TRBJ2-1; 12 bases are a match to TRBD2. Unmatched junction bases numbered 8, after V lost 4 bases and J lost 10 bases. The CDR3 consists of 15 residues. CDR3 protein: CASSSPSGGALEQFF. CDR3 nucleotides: TGTGCCAGCAGTTCCCCTAGCGGGGGGGCCCTCGAGCAGTTCTTC.

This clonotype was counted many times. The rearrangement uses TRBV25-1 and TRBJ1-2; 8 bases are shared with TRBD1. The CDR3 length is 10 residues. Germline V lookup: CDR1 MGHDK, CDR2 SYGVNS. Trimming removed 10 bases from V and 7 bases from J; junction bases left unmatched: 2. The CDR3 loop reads CATQGAGYTF. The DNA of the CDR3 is TGTGCCACCCAGGGGGCTGGCTACACCTTC.

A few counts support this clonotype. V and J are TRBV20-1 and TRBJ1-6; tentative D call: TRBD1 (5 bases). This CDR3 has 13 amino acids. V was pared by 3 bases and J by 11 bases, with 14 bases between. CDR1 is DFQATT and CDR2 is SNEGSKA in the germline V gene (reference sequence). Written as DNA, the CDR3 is TGCAGTGCTAGGGAGACAGAGAATCCACCCCTCCACTTT. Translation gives CSARETENPPLHF.

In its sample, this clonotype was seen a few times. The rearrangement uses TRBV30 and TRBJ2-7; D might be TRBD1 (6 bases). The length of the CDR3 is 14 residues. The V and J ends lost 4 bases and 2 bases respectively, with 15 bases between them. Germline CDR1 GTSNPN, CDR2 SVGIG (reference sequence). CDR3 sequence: CAWMMGRGTYEQYF. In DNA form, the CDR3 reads TGTGCCTGGATGATGGGCAGGGGAACCTACGAGCAGTACTTC.

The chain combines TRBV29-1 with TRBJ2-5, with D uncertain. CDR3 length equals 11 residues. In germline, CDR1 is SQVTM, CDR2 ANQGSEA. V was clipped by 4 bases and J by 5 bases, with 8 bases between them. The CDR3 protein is CSVVFGETQYF. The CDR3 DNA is TGCAGCGTTGTGTTTGGGGAGACCCAGTACTTC.

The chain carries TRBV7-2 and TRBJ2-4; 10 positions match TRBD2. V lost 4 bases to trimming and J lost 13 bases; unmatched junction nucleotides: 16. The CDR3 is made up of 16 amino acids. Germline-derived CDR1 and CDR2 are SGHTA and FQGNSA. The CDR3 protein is CASSSRGLAGVYEQYF. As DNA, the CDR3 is TGTGCCAGCAGCTCCCGCGGTCTAGCGGGAGTGTATGAGCAGTACTTC.